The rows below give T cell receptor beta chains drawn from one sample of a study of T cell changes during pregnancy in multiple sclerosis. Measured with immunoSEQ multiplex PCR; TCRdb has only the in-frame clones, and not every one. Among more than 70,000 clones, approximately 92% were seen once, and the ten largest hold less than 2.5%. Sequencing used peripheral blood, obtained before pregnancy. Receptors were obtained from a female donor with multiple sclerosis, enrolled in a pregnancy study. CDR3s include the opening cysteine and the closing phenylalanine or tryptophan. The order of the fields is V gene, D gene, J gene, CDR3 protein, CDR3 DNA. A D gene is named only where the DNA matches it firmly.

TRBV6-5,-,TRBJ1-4,CASSSGEKLFF,TGTGCCAGCAGTTCAGGAGAAAAACTGTTTTTT
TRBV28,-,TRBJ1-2,CASSLNVNGDYTF,TGTGCCAGCAGCCTTAATGTCAACGGTGACTACACCTTC
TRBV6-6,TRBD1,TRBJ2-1,CASSQLTGDNEQFF,TGTGCCAGCAGTCAACTGACAGGGGACAATGAGCAGTTCTTC
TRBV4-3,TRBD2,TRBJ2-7,CASSQDQGLAGDGEQYF,TGCGCCAGCAGCCAAGACCAAGGACTAGCGGGAGATGGGGAGCAGTACTTC
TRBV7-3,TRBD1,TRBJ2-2,CASSPDRATGELFF,TGTGCCAGCAGCCCGGACAGGGCCACCGGGGAGCTGTTTTTT
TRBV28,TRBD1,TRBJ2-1,CASTFPGTGGVTPQQLEQFF,TGTGCCAGCACCTTTCCTGGGACAGGGGGCGTTACCCCACAACAATTGGAGCAGTTCTTC
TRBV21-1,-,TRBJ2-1,CASSKTTGLAINEQFF,TGTGCCAGCAGCAAAACTACAGGACTAGCTATTAATGAGCAGTTCTTC
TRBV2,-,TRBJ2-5,CASRKYGGGKTETQYF,TGTGCCAGCAGAAAGTATGGAGGCGGCAAGACGGAGACCCAGTACTTC
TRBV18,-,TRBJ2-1,CASSLRLEDNEQFF,TGTGCCAGCTCACTACGACTAGAAGACAATGAGCAGTTCTTC
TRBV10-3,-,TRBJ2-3,CAISAGVWAQPLEDTQYF,TGTGCCATCAGTGCCGGGGTGTGGGCCCAACCCTTAGAAGATACGCAGTATTTT
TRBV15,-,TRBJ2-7,CATSRDLSYEQYF,TGTGCCACCAGCAGAGATCTTTCTTACGAGCAGTACTTC
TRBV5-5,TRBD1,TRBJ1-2,CASSRQGARYGYTF,TGTGCCAGCAGCAGACAGGGGGCTCGGTATGGCTACACCTTC
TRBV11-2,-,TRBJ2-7,CASSLVAQATSYEQYF,TGTGCCAGCAGCTTAGTGGCTCAGGCGACCTCCTACGAGCAGTACTTC
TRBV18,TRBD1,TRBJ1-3,CASSLQGSGNTIYF,TGTGCCAGCTCACTACAGGGGTCTGGAAACACCATATATTTT
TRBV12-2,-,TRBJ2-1,CASRPLAGDCLPHSYNEQFF,TGTGCAAGTCGCCCCCTAGCGGGAGACTGTTTACCCCACTCCTACAATGAGCAGTTCTTC